This T cell receptor (beta chain) was observed in a study of tumor-infiltrating lymphocytes in localized non-small cell lung cancer. The repertoire was sequenced with immunoSEQ multiplex PCR; TCRdb's copy has only in-frame clones and lacks some. Among approximately 14,000 clones, approximately 72% were seen once, and the ten largest hold roughly 10%. This clone has just a few counts. The ends lost 6 bases at V and 6 bases at J; junction bases unmatched: 2. Germline V gives CDR1 MNHNS, CDR2 SASEGT. CDR3 length: 14 amino acids. Material: uninvolved lung tissue not adjacent to the tumor. The chain carries TRBV6-1 and TRBJ2-2; TRBD2 matches 12 bases. This sequence originates from a human donor with non-small cell lung cancer. CDR3 in DNA: TGTGCCAGCAGGGCTAGCGGGGGGGCCGGGGAGCTGTTTTTT. It codes for CASRASGGAGELFF.